This T cell receptor beta chain was obtained from a study of blood T cell repertoires in COVID-19. In the study overall: Some COVID-19 samples were acute and others convalescent; all came from the United States, Italy and Spain.

With V trimmed by 0 bases and J by 8 bases, 15 bases remained unmatched. Germline assignment: CDR1 WSHSY and CDR2 SAAADI. The CDR3 extends over 19 amino acids. Sequencing used immunoSEQ multiplex PCR; TCRdb keeps in-frame clones, though not all of them. The sample shows over 150,000 clones, approximately 87% of them seen only once. What was sequenced was peripheral blood. The J gene is TRBJ2-1, the V gene TRBV10-2; 11 bases match TRBD2. The sequence derives from a man between 65 and 85 years old with active or convalescent COVID-19. The CDR3 coding sequence is TGCGCCAGCAGTGAGTCGGTAGCGGGAGGGCCGGCGAGGCTCGATGAGCAGTTCTTC. This translates into CASSESVAGGPARLDEQFF.